One TCR beta chain is described in this entry. This sample is part of a study of blood T cell repertoires in COVID-19. Study summary: Sites in the United States, Italy and Spain provided acute and convalescent COVID-19 samples. Sources were T cells, B-cell-depleted T cells, or PBMCs; the material itself was cDNA or gDNA.

The CDR3 covers 13 residues. V dropped 6 bases and J dropped 2; count of bases not matched to a gene: 3. From germline, CDR1 is MDHEN and CDR2 SYDVKM. Authors' processing steps: Quantification of nucleated cells was approximated via reference gene primer amplification. Some clones are missing from TCRdb's copy, which holds only in-frame ones; the method was immunoSEQ multiplex PCR. V and J calls and clone size are copied from that table; D and trimming were computed from the DNA. The sample lists around 300,000 clones, about 86% occurring once. The clonotype originates from a man aged 25 to 45 with active or convalescent COVID-19. The specimen was peripheral blood. V usage is TRBV28 and J usage is TRBJ2-7, with TRBD1 matching 8 bases. CDR3 in amino acids: CASSRGQAYEQYF. In DNA form, the CDR3 reads TGTGCCAGCAGCCGGGGACAGGCCTACGAGCAGTACTTC.